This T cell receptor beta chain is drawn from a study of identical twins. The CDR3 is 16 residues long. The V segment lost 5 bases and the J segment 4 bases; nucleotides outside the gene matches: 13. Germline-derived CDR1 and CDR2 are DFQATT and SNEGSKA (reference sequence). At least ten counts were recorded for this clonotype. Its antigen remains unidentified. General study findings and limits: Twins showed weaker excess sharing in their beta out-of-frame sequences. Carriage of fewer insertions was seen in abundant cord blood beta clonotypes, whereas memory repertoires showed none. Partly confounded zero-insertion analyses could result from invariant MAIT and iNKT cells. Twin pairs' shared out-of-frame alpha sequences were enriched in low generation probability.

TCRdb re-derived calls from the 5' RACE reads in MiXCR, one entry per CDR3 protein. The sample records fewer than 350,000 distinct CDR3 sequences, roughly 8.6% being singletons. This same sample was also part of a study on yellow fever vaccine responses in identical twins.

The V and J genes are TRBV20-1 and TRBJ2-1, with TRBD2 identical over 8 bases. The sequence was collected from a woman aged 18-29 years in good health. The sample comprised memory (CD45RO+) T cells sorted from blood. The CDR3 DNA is TGCAGTGCTTCTACTAGCGGACCCGAGGAATACAATGAGCAGTTCTTC. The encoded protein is CSASTSGPEEYNEQFF.